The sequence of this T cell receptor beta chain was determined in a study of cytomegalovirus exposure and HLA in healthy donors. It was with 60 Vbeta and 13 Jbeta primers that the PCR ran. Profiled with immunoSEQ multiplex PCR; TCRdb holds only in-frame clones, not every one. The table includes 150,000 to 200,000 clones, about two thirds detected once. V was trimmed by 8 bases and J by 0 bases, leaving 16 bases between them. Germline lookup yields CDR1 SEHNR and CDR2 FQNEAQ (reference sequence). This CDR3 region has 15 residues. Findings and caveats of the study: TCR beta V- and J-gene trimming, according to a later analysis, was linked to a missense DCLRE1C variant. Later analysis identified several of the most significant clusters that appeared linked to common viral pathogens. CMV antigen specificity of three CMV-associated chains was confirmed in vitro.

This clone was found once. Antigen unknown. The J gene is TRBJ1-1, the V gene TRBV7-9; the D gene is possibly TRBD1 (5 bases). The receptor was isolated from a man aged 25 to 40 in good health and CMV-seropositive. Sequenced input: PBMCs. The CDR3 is CASRPSAGMNTEAFF. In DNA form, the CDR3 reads TGTGCCAGCCGCCCCTCGGCAGGGATGAACACTGAAGCTTTCTTT.